This T cell receptor (beta chain) was profiled in a study of long-term antiretroviral therapy in people with HIV. The study's findings and limits: ART adherence, viral resistance and therapy changes were undocumented. It was observed that HIV repertoires exhibited narrower CDR3 length ranges than controls. Once patients were on ART, diversity went higher but still fell short of transplant donor controls.

The J segment lost 4 bases and the V segment lost 5 bases, leaving 17 bases of the junction unmatched. Germline V lookup: CDR1 SEHNR, CDR2 FQNEAQ (reference sequence). CDR3 length: 17 amino acids. Details on this clone: The antigen remains unidentified.

From each donor, at least one pre-ART PBMC sample and at least two post-ART PBMC samples were obtained. At the survey level, the v3.0 immunoSEQ assay was run. Some clones are missing from TCRdb's copy, which holds only in-frame ones; the method was immunoSEQ multiplex PCR. The sample records 30,000 or so clones, 84% being singletons. The chain combines TRBV7-9 with TRBJ2-7; TRBD1 aligns across 7 bases. This TCR was recovered from a man younger than 30 with HIV. The input for sequencing was unsorted PBMCs, taken 0.4 years after starting antiretroviral therapy. The DNA of the CDR3 is TGTGCCAGCAGCCCTCGATCCCTCCGGGACAGAGCTTACGAGCAGTACTTC. As protein: CASSPRSLRDRAYEQYF.